Presented here are 30 T cell receptor beta chains from one specimen sequenced in a study of early T cells in non-severe SARS-CoV-2 infection. TCRdb reanalysed the 5' RACE reads using MiXCR and keeps one entry per CDR3 protein. Of about 90,000 distinct CDR3 sequences listed, 13% to 15% were seen once; the top ten hold 6.5% to 9%. Sequenced: whole blood. These receptors all stem from an adult who was a healthcare worker with PCR-confirmed SARS-CoV-2 infection or an uninfected control (not recorded which).

This clonotype was seen a handful of times. This chain connects TRBV11-2 to TRBJ2-1; the D is unclear. The V end lost 5 bases, the J end lost 9 bases, and 11 bases lay between the germline ends. The CDR3 has 12 residues. Germline CDR1 is SGHAT and CDR2 is FQNNGV. The CDR3 sequence: CASSPWGIEQFF. DNA of the CDR3: TGTGCCAGCAGCCCCTGGGGTATTGAGCAGTTCTTC.

DNA for the CDR3: TGTGCCAGCAGCTTCTCGAACACCGGGGAGCTGTTTTTT. Translating gives CASSFSNTGELFF. The rearrangement links TRBV7-3 to TRBJ2-2; D is unclear. The CDR3 contains 13 residues. Germline V gene data show CDR1 as SGHTA and CDR2 as FQGTGA. V was trimmed by 3 bases and J by 0 bases, leaving 2 bases between them.

This clonotype has ten or more counts. The chain links TRBV27 to TRBJ1-5; D is unresolved. V was trimmed by 1 base and J by 4 bases, leaving 11 bases between them. The CDR3 totals 15 residues. Per germline, CDR1 MNHEY and CDR2 SMNVEV (reference sequence). CDR3 amino acids: CASSLFSRSNQPQHF. The CDR3 region has the DNA TGTGCCAGCAGTTTATTTTCTCGGTCTAATCAGCCCCAGCATTTT.

The J gene is TRBJ2-6, the V gene TRBV19; TRBD1 aligns across 8 bases. V gave up 4 bases and J gave up 0 bases; unmatched junction bases: 5. This CDR3 spans 17 amino acids. Germline CDR1 is LNHDA and CDR2 is SQIVND (reference sequence). The CDR3 region has the DNA TGTGCCAGTAGTAGTCCGGGACAGGCCTCTGGGGCCAACGTCCTGACTTTC. This sequence encodes CASSSPGQASGANVLTF.

This clonotype was seen a few times. This chain connects TRBV5-1 to TRBJ2-1; D gene uncertain. Trimming shortened V by 0 bases and J by 0 bases, and 13 bases separated the two germline ends. Germline V lookup: CDR1 SGHRS, CDR2 YFSETQ. The CDR3 extends over 17 amino acids. The CDR3 nucleotides read TGCGCCAGCAGCTTGGAAGGTTACCCAACCTCCTACAATGAGCAGTTCTTC. The encoded protein is CASSLEGYPTSYNEQFF.

The sample holds many counts of this clonotype. V usage is TRBV5-8 and J usage is TRBJ2-7; 9 positions match TRBD2. Germline lookup yields CDR1 SGHTS and CDR2 YDEGEE. CDR3 length equals 16 residues. The trim removed 4 bases at V and 5 bases at J, leaving 13 bases unmatched. The CDR3 loop is CASSRDLAGYRDEQYF. The CDR3 coding sequence is TGTGCCAGCAGCCGGGACCTAGCGGGATACCGAGACGAGCAGTACTTC.

This clonotype was seen a handful of times. The rearrangement joins TRBV7-9 to TRBJ2-2, with no clear D. CDR3 length: 17 residues. V was trimmed by 5 bases and J by 2 bases, leaving 18 bases between them. Germline CDR1 reads SEHNR; CDR2 reads FQNEAQ (reference sequence). The CDR3: CASSHPPAQSNTGELFF. In DNA form, the CDR3 reads TGTGCCAGCAGCCACCCCCCGGCGCAGTCAAACACCGGGGAGCTGTTTTTT.

This clonotype showed up just a few times. The chain combines TRBV6-5 with TRBJ2-7; 8 bases align to TRBD2. V lost 5 bases to trimming and J lost 4 bases; unmatched junction nucleotides: 10. CDR3 size: 15 residues. Germline CDR1 MNHEY, CDR2 SVGAGI. The CDR3 loop is CASSPGRGNRYEQYF. CDR3 in DNA: TGTGCCAGCAGTCCCGGGAGGGGAAACCGTTACGAGCAGTACTTC.

In its sample, this clonotype was seen many times. The rearrangement links TRBV7-3 to TRBJ2-1, with D possibly matching TRBD1 (6 bases). Trimming took 2 bases from V and 5 from J, leaving 19 bases between them. Looked up from germline, CDR1 is SGHTA and CDR2 is FQGTGA. The CDR3 consists of 17 residues. The CDR3 protein is CASSLWVGAYSDNEQFF. CDR3 bases: TGTGCCAGCAGCTTATGGGTGGGGGCTTATTCTGACAATGAGCAGTTCTTC.

The chain recombines TRBV27 with TRBJ1-6; 9 bases align to TRBD1. The CDR3 is 16 residues long. The germline CDR1 and CDR2 sequences are MNHEY and SMNVEV (reference sequence). V shed 0 bases, J shed 7 bases, and the junction held 4 bases outside the gene matches. CDR3 DNA sequence: TGTGCCAGCAGTTTATCAGGACAGGGGATAAATTCACCCCTCCACTTT. Its translation is CASSLSGQGINSPLHF.

This clonotype was seen only a few times. V is TRBV5-1 and J is TRBJ2-1; D is tentatively TRBD1 or TRBD2 (5 bases each). The CDR3 loop spans 17 amino acids. Per germline, CDR1 SGHRS and CDR2 YFSETQ. V gave up 1 base and J gave up 0 bases, with 14 bases separating them. The CDR3 sequence: CASSLSYTGLSYNEQFF. The CDR3 nucleotides are TGCGCCAGCAGCTTGTCGTATACGGGGCTCTCCTACAATGAGCAGTTCTTC.

This clonotype was observed a handful of times. This chain uses TRBV9 with TRBJ1-5, with D possibly matching TRBD1 (6 bases). The CDR3 length is 15 residues. Per the germline V gene, CDR1 is SGDLS and CDR2 is YYNGEE. Between the trimmed V and J ends, which lost 0 bases and 3 bases, there was a span of 10 bases. As DNA, the CDR3 is TGTGCCAGCAGCGTAGCCGCAGGGGACAATCAGCCCCAGCATTTT. It encodes CASSVAAGDNQPQHF.

The chain couples TRBV9 to TRBJ2-1; D call uncertain. Trimming left V 3 bases short and J 5 bases short, with 12 bases between. In germline, CDR1 is SGDLS, CDR2 YYNGEE. The CDR3 length is 14 residues. The CDR3 coding sequence is TGTGCCAGCAGCGATAAACGGACCCACAATGAGCAGTTCTTC. Translation: CASSDKRTHNEQFF. Based on the CDR3 plus reference TRBV9 and TRBJ2-1, the full variable domain is DSGVTQTPKHLITATGQRVTLRCSPRSGDLSVYWYQQSLDQGLQFLIQYYNGEERAKGNILERFSAQQFPDLHSELNLSSLELGDSALYFCASSDKRTHNEQFFGPGTRLTVL.

The gene calls are TRBV30 and TRBJ1-1; D remains ambiguous. Germline values: CDR1 GTSNPN, CDR2 SVGIG (reference sequence). V shed 0 bases and J shed 8 bases, with 10 bases lying between them. CDR3 length: 12 amino acids. The CDR3 protein is CAWSVRQSEAFF. The CDR3 DNA sequence: TGTGCCTGGAGTGTACGGCAGAGCGAAGCTTTCTTT.

This clonotype was seen more than once but under ten times. The rearrangement uses TRBV10-1 and TRBJ2-1; TRBD2 matches 11 bases. This CDR3 spans 19 amino acids. Trimming at V came to 2 bases and at J to 0 bases, leaving 9 bases not matched to a gene. Germline V lookup: CDR1 WNHNN, CDR2 SYGVQD (reference sequence). CDR3 region: CASSEIGTSGFSSYNEQFF. In nucleotides, the CDR3 is TGCGCCAGCAGTGAGATCGGGACTAGCGGTTTCAGCTCCTACAATGAGCAGTTCTTC.

For this clonotype: A junction boundary mismatches the germline segment, possibly from a read error. The gene calls are TRBV29-1 and TRBJ2-7, with 10 bases lining up with TRBD2. The CDR3 sequence is 17 residues long. From germline, CDR1 is SQVTM and CDR2 ANQGSEA. The CDR3 coding sequence is TGCAGCATTGAAGCCTCCTCGGGGCTAGCGGGGGCCTACGAGCAGTACTTC. Its protein product is CSIEASSGLAGAYEQYF.

The rearrangement links TRBV7-6 to TRBJ2-1; 8 nucleotides match TRBD1. Germline CDR1 reads SGHVS; CDR2 reads FNYEAQ. CDR3 length: 17 residues. The junction had 12 bases not matched to a gene; V was cut back by 4 bases and J by 4 bases. Here the CDR3 reads CASSSPGGTGLYNEQFF. CDR3 sequence (DNA): TGTGCCAGCAGCTCTCCCGGCGGGACAGGTCTATACAATGAGCAGTTCTTC.

The chain links TRBV24-1 to TRBJ2-1; 8 bases line up with TRBD2. Germline V CDR1 and CDR2: KGHDR, SFDVKD. The CDR3 totals 17 residues. The junction had 15 bases not matched to a gene; V was cut back by 7 bases and J by 5 bases. This CDR3 is CATSLGGSGTGDNEQFF. The DNA for the CDR3 is TGTGCCACCAGCTTGGGCGGTAGCGGGACCGGTGACAATGAGCAGTTCTTC.

The chain carries TRBV27 and TRBJ2-2; D is unclear. The CDR3 is 14 residues long. Between the trimmed V and J ends, which lost 1 base and 0 bases, there was a span of 3 bases. The germline gives CDR1 MNHEY, CDR2 SMNVEV (reference sequence). The CDR3 DNA sequence: TGTGCCAGCAGTTTATGGGCGAACACCGGGGAGCTGTTTTTT. It encodes CASSLWANTGELFF.

This clonotype was detected a few times. The V gene is TRBV28, the J gene TRBJ1-3, with D tentatively TRBD1 (5 bases). Germline CDR1 reads MDHEN; CDR2 reads SYDVKM. The V end lost 3 bases, the J end lost 2 bases, and 11 bases lay between the germline ends. The CDR3 extends over 15 amino acids. CDR3 loop: CASSFRRDPGNTIYF. DNA for the CDR3: TGTGCCAGCAGTTTCAGGAGGGACCCTGGAAACACCATATATTTT.

The rearrangement joins TRBV5-1 to TRBJ1-1, with D maybe TRBD1 (6 bases). Trimming cost V 1 base and J 1 base, with 17 bases left between them. The CDR3 is 17 residues long. Germline V lookup: CDR1 SGHRS, CDR2 YFSETQ. CDR3: CASSLSGGTRSNTEAFF. The CDR3, as DNA: TGCGCCAGCAGCTTGTCCGGGGGGACAAGATCGAACACTGAAGCTTTCTTT.

This clonotype showed up just a few times. V and J are TRBV2 and TRBJ2-1; 14 nucleotides line up with TRBD2. Per germline, CDR1 SNHLY and CDR2 FYNNEI. V gave up 4 bases and J gave up 2 bases; unmatched junction bases: 7. The CDR3 is 18 residues long. The CDR3 is CASSASGLAGAAYNEQFF. The CDR3 DNA is TGTGCCAGCAGTGCCTCGGGACTAGCGGGAGCCGCCTACAATGAGCAGTTCTTC.

This clonotype was counted a few times. The V and J genes are TRBV19 and TRBJ2-2, with D hard to call. The CDR3 is 15 amino acids. V lost 3 bases and J lost 3, with 11 bases in between. CDR1 LNHDA and CDR2 SQIVND come from the germline V gene (reference sequence). This chain's CDR3 is CASSITDGYTGELFF. CDR3 in DNA: TGTGCCAGTAGTATCACGGACGGGTACACCGGGGAGCTGTTTTTT. Looking up the rest from reference TRBV19 and TRBJ2-2 gives the full variable domain: DGGITQSPKYLFRKEGQNVTLSCEQNLNHDAMYWYRQDPGQGLRLIYYSQIVNDFQKGDIAEGYSVSREKKESFPLTVTSAQKNPTAFYLCASSITDGYTGELFFGEGSRLTVL.

This clonotype has just a few counts. The chain employs TRBV19 and TRBJ1-5; no reliable D call. CDR3 size: 14 residues. Per the germline V gene, CDR1 is LNHDA and CDR2 is SQIVND (reference sequence). With 4 bases removed from V and 1 base from J, the gap between germline ends came to 8 bases. In DNA form, the CDR3 reads TGTGCCAGTAGTAGTTCAGAAAGCAATCAGCCCCAGCATTTT. This translates into CASSSSESNQPQHF.

The CDR3 sequence is CASSTPALAGGGEQFF. As DNA, the CDR3 is TGTGCCAGCAGCACCCCGGCGCTAGCGGGAGGAGGTGAGCAGTTCTTC. This sequence joins TRBV7-9 and TRBJ2-1, with 11 bases lining up with TRBD2. The junction had 12 bases not matched to a gene; V was cut back by 5 bases and J by 9 bases. Germline-derived CDR1 and CDR2 are SEHNR and FQNEAQ (reference sequence). The CDR3 covers 16 residues.

A remark on this clonotype: The junction shows a germline mismatch at one end, possibly a read error. This chain uses TRBV5-5 with TRBJ2-5, with 8 bases matching TRBD1. This CDR3 comprises 14 residues. Germline CDR1 is SGHKS and CDR2 is YYEKEE (reference sequence). CDR3 DNA: TGTGTCAGCAGCTCCGCGACAGGGGATGAGACCCAGTACTTC. This codes for CVSSSATGDETQYF.

This clonotype has more than one count but fewer than ten. The chain recombines TRBV18 with TRBJ2-7; tentatively, D is TRBD1 (5 bases). The V and J ends lost 0 bases and 0 bases respectively, with 18 bases between them. CDR3 length equals 18 residues. CDR1 KGHSH and CDR2 LQKENI come from the germline V gene. CDR3 residues: CASSPPRQLSEYSYEQYF. The CDR3, as DNA: TGTGCCAGCTCACCACCCCGACAGCTGAGCGAATACTCCTACGAGCAGTACTTC.

This clonotype came up many times. The chain couples TRBV7-2 to TRBJ2-7; D is possibly TRBD2 (6 bases). The CDR3 loop spans 15 amino acids. Germline CDR1 reads SGHTA; CDR2 reads FQGNSA. The V end was cut by 6 bases, the J end by 3 bases, with 18 bases between. Written as DNA, the CDR3 is TGTGCCAGCAGTCGACCGAGGGACTTCCACTACGAGCAGTACTTC. Protein: CASSRPRDFHYEQYF.

This clonotype was counted only a few times. The chain couples TRBV28 to TRBJ2-7; the match to TRBD1 covers 8 bases. CDR1 MDHEN and CDR2 SYDVKM come from the germline V gene. This CDR3 contains 15 residues. V lost 6 bases, J lost 0 bases, and 7 bases stayed unmatched. The CDR3 coding sequence is TGTGCCAGCAGGCGAACAGGGGGGAGCTCCTACGAGCAGTACTTC. This encodes CASRRTGGSSYEQYF.

This clonotype was counted a few times. The chain employs TRBV24-1 and TRBJ2-1; D unresolved. The CDR3 is made up of 13 amino acids. V gave up 5 bases and J gave up 8 bases, with 12 bases separating them. The germline gives CDR1 KGHDR, CDR2 SFDVKD. CDR3 in DNA: TGTGCCACCAGTGCACCTCCTGGGGATGAGCAGTTCTTC. Protein product: CATSAPPGDEQFF.